This T cell receptor (beta chain) was identified in a study of shared clonotypes between healthy human individuals. Study outcomes and limitations: Between several donors, naive CD4 clonotypes were shared at a level of about 5%.

Germline V gives CDR1 SQVTM, CDR2 ANQGSEA. This CDR3 is built from 14 residues. After removal of 6 bases from V and 8 bases from J, the junction contained 11 bases not matched to a gene. CD45RO-negative, CCR7-positively selected cells formed the naive CD8 fraction, excluding terminally differentiated effector memory CD45RA+ cells. Caucasian adults residing in Nashville, Tennessee made up all the donors. Remarks on this clone: Its specificity is unknown.

On sorted subsets, replicate PCRs used 150 to 250 ng DNA, or 25,000 to 35,000 T cell genomes. Clones were sequenced by immunoSEQ multiplex PCR, and TCRdb holds only the in-frame ones, with some missing. The sample has around 560,000 clones; about 95% are singletons. Sequenced material: naive CD8+ T cells sorted from blood. The chain employs TRBV29-1 and TRBJ2-1, with 9 bases that match TRBD1. The receptor was isolated from a woman younger than 45 in good health. The CDR3 nucleotides read TGCAGCGTCACCTTCCGGGACAGGGTAGATGAGCAGTTCTTC. Protein product: CSVTFRDRVDEQFF.